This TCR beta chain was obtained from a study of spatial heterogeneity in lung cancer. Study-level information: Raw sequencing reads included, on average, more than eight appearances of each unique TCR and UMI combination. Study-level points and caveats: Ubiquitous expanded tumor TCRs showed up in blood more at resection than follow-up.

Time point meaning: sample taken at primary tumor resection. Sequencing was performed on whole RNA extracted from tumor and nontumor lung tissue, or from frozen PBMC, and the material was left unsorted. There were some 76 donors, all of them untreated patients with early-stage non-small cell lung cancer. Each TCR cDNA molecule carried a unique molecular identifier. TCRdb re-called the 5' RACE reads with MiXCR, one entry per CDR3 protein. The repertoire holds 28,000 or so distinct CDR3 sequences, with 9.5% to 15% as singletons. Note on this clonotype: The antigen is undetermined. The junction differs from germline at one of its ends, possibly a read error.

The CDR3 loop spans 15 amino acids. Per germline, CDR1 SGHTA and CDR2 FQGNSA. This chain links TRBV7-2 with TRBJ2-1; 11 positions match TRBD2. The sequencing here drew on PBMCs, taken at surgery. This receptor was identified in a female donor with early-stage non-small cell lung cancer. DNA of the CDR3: TGTGCCAGCAGCCTAGCGGGGGGCCGCTACAATGAGCAGTTCTTC. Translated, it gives CASSLAGGRYNEQFF.